This record concerns one TCR beta chain sequence. Its matching antigen is unknown. Germline V CDR1 and CDR2: ENHRY, SYGVKD. Trimming stripped 0 bases from V and 4 bases from J, with 11 bases between. This CDR3 has 15 amino acids. The sample originates from a study of cytomegalovirus exposure and HLA in healthy donors. The PCR was carried out with 60 Vbeta primers and 13 Jbeta primers. Clones were read by immunoSEQ multiplex PCR, and TCRdb kept only the in-frame ones, dropping some. The sample consists of some 130,000 clones, approximately 83% of them appearing once. The study's findings and limits: In vitro experiments confirmed that three CMV-associated chains were specific for CMV antigens. Later analysis identified several of the most significant clusters that appeared linked to common viral pathogens.

The specimen sequenced was PBMCs. The chain has TRBV10-3 and TRBJ2-3; a possible D gene is TRBD2 (5 bases). This TCR was recovered from a man between 35 and 55 years old in good health and CMV-seronegative. CDR3 sequence reads: CAISESYSVPDTQYF. CDR3 in DNA: TGTGCCATCAGTGAGTCTTATAGCGTTCCAGATACGCAGTATTTT.